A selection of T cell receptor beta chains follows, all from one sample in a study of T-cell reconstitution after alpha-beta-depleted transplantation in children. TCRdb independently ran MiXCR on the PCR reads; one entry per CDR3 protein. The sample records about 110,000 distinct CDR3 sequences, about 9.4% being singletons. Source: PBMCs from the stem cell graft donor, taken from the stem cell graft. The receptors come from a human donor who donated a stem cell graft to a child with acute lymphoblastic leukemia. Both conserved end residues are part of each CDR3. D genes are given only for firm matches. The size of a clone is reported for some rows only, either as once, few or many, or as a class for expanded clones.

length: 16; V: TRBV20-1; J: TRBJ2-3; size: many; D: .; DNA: TGCAGTGCTAGAGCGTACACGTTTTCTAGCACAGATACGCAGTATTTT; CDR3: CSARAYTFSSTDTQYF
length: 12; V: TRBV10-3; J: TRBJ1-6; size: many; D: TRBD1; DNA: TGTGCCACCTGGGACAGTGATTCACCCCTCCACTTT; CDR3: CATWDSDSPLHF
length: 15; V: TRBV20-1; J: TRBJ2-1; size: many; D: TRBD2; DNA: TGCAGTGCTAGGTCTAGCGGGAGTTATCCGGCTGAGCAGTTCTTC; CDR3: CSARSSGSYPAEQFF
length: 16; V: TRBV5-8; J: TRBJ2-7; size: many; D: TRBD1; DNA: TGTGCCAGCAACCACTACCGGGACAGCGCTACCTACGAGCAGTACTTC; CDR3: CASNHYRDSATYEQYF
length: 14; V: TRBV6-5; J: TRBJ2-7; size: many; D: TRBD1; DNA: TGTGCCAGCAGAGGCCGGGACAGGGTCTACGAGCAGTACTTC; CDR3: CASRGRDRVYEQYF
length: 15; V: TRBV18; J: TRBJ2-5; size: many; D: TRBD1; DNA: TGTGCCAGCTCACCTCGAACGGACAGGCAAGAGACCCAGTACTTC; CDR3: CASSPRTDRQETQYF
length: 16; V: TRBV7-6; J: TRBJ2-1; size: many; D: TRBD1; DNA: TGTGCCAGCAGCTCCGGGACAGCCTCCTTTTACAATGAGCAGTTCTTC; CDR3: CASSSGTASFYNEQFF
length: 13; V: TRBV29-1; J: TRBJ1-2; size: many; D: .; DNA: TGCAGCGTTGTTCCAGGGGAGGTATATGGCTACACCTTC; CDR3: CSVVPGEVYGYTF
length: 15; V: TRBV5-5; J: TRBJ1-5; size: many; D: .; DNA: TGTGCCAGCAGCGCCACCGACAGTGGCAATCAGCCCCAGCATTTT; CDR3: CASSATDSGNQPQHF
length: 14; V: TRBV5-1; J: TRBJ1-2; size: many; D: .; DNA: TGCGCCAGCAGCTTGTTGGGGTTGGACTATGGCTACACCTTC; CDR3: CASSLLGLDYGYTF
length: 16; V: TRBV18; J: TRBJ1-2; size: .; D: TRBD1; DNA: TGTGCCAGCTCACCACCTCGAGACAGGGCCTACTATGGCTACACCTTC; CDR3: CASSPPRDRAYYGYTF
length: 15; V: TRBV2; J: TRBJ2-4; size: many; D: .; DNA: TGTGCCAGCAGTGACCAGGGTACCAACTTAAACATTCAGTACTTC; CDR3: CASSDQGTNLNIQYF
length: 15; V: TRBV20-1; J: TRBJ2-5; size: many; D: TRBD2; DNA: TGCAGTGCTAGAGTTCCCCGCGGGGGGGGAGAGACCCAGTACTTC; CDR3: CSARVPRGGGETQYF
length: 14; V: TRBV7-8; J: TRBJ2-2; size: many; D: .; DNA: TGTGCCAGCAGCTTAGTACAGAACACCGGGGAGCTGTTTTTT; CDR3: CASSLVQNTGELFF
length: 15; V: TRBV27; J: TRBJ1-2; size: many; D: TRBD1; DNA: TGTGCCAGCAGTAGTTCCGGGACAGCGATCTATGGCTACACCTTC; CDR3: CASSSSGTAIYGYTF
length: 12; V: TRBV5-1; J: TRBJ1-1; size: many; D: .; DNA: TGCGCCAGCAGCCCCGCGGGGGCTGAAGCTTTCTTT; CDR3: CASSPAGAEAFF
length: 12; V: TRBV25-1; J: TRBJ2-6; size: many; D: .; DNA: TGTGCCAGCAGTGAGACCGGATCCGTCCTGACTTTC; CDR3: CASSETGSVLTF
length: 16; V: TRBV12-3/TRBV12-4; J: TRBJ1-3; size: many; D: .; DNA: TGTGCCAGCAGTTTTAGGGCAGGGGTAGTTGGAAACACCATATATTTT; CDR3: CASSFRAGVVGNTIYF
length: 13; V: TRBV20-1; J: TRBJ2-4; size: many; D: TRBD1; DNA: TGCAGTGCTAGAGCCCAGGGGGTAAACATTCAGTACTTC; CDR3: CSARAQGVNIQYF
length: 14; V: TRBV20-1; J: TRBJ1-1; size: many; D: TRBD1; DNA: TGCAGTGCTAGGTCCGGGACAGGGAACACTGAAGCTTTCTTT; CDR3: CSARSGTGNTEAFF
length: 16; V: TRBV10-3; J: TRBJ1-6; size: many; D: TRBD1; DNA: TGTGCCATCACCACAGGGGACAGGGGGTCTAATTCACCCCTCCACTTT; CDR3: CAITTGDRGSNSPLHF
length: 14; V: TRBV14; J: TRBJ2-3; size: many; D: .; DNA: TGTGCCAGCAGCCACAGGTTCAGCACAGATACGCAGTATTTT; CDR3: CASSHRFSTDTQYF
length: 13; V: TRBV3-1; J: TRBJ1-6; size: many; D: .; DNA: TGTGCCAGCAGGTCTACCTTAGATTCACCCCTCCACTTT; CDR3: CASRSTLDSPLHF
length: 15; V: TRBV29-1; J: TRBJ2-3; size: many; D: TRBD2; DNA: TGCAGCGTTGCGTCCGCGGGAGGGTTCACAGATACGCAGTATTTT; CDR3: CSVASAGGFTDTQYF
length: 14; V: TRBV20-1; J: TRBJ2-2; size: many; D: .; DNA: TGCAGTGCTAAGGAACTAGCGAACACCGGGGAGCTGTTTTTT; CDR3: CSAKELANTGELFF
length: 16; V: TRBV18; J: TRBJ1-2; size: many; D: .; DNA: TGTGCCAGCTCACCAGGCGTCACAGGGAGGCACTATGGCTACACCTTC; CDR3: CASSPGVTGRHYGYTF
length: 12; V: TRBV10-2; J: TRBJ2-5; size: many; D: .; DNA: TGCGCCAGCAGTGAGTTGGGGGAGACCCAGTACTTC; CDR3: CASSELGETQYF
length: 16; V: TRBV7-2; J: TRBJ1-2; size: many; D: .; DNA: TGTGCCAGCAGCCCCGGACAGAGCATGACTAACTATGGCTACACCTTC; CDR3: CASSPGQSMTNYGYTF
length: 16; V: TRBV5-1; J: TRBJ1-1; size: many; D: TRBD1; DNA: TGCGCCAGCAGCCCGAAGACAGGGTCCATGAACACTGAAGCTTTCTTT; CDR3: CASSPKTGSMNTEAFF
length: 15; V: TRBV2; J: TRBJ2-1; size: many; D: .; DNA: TGTGCCAGCAGTGTCGAGGGAACATCCTACAATGAGCAGTTCTTC; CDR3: CASSVEGTSYNEQFF
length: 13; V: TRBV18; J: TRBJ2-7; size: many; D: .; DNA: TGTGCCAGCTCACCAAGGAGCTCCTACGAGCAGTACTTC; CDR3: CASSPRSSYEQYF